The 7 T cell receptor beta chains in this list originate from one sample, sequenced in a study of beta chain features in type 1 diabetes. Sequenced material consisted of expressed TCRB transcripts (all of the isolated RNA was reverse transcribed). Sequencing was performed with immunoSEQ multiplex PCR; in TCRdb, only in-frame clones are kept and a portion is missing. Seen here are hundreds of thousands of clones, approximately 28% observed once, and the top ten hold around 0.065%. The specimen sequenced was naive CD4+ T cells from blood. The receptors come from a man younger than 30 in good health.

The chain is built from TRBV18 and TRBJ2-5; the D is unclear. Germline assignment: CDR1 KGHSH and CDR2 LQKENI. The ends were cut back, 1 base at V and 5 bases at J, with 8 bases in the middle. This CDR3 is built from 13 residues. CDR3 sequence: CASSPRPRETQYF. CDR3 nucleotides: TGTGCCAGCTCACCACGGCCCCGGGAGACCCAGTACTTC.

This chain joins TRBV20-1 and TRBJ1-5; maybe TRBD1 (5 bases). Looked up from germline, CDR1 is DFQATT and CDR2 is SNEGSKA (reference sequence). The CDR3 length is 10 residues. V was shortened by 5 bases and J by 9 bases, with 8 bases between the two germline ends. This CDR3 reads CSAGRGPQHF. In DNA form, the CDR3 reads TGCAGTGCTGGAAGGGGGCCCCAGCATTTT.

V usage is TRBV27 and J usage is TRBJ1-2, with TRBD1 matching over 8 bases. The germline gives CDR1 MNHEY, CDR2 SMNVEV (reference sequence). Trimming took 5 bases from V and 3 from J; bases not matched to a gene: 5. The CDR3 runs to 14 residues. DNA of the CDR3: TGTGCCAGCAGTCCCAGACAGGGGCACTATGGCTACACCTTC. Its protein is CASSPRQGHYGYTF.

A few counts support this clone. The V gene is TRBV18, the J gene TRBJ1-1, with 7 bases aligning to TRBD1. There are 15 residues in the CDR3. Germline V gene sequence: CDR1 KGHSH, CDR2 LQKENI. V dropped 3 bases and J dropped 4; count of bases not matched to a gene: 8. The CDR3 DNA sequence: TGTGCCAGCTCACCGCTACGACAGGGTCTCACTGAAGCTTTCTTT. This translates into CASSPLRQGLTEAFF.

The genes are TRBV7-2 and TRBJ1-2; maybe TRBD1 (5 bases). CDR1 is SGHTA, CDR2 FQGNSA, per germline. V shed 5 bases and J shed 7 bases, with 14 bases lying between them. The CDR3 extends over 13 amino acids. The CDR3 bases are TGTGCCAGCAGCCTGGGACGGATCACTGGCTACACCTTC. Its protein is CASSLGRITGYTF.

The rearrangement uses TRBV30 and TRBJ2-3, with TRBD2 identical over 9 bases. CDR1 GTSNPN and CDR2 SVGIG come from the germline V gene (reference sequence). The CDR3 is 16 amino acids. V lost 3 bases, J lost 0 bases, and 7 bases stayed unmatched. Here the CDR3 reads CAWSDRLAASTDTQYF. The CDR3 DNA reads TGTGCCTGGAGCGATAGACTAGCGGCAAGCACAGATACGCAGTATTTT.

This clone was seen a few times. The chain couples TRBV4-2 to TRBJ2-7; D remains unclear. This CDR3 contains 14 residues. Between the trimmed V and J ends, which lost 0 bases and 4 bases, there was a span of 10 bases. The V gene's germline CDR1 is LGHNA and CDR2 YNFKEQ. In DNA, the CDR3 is TGTGCCAGCAGCCAAGAGAATCGGGCATACGAGCAGTACTTC. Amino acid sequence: CASSQENRAYEQYF.